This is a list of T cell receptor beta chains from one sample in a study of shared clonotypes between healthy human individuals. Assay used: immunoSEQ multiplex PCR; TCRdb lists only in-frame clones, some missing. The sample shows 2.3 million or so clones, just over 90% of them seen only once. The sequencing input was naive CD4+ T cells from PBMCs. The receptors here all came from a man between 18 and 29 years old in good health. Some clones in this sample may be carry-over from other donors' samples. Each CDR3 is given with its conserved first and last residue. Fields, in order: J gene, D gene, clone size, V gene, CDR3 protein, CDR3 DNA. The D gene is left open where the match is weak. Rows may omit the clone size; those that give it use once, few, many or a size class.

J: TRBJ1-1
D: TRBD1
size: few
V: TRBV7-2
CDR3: CASSYRGLYTEAFF
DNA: TGTGCCAGCAGCTACAGGGGGCTGTACACTGAAGCTTTCTTT

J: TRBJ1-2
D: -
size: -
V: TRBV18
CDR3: CASSRRDVDGYTF
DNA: TGTGCCAGCTCACGCAGGGATGTGGATGGCTACACCTTC

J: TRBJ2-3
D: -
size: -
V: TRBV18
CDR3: CASSLLRDTQYF
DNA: TGTGCCAGCTCACTTCTCCGAGATACGCAGTATTTT

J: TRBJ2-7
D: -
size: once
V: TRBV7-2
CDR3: CASSLAPGVAYEQYF
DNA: TGTGCCAGCAGCTTAGCACCAGGGGTGGCCTACGAGCAGTACTTC

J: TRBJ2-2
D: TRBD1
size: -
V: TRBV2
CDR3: CASTGTGDTGELFF
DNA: TGTGCCAGCACTGGGACAGGGGACACCGGGGAGCTGTTTTTT

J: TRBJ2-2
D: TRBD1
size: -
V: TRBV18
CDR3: CASSPRVGTANTGELFF
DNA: TGTGCCAGCTCACCACGTGTAGGGACAGCGAACACCGGGGAGCTGTTTTTT

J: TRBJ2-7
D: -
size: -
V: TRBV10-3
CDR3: CASQEGTSTYEQYF
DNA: TGTGCCTCCCAGGAGGGGACTTCCACCTACGAGCAGTACTTC

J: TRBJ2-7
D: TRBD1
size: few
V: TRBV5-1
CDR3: CASSLAGTGAYEQYF
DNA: TGCGCCAGCAGCTTGGCCGGGACAGGGGCCTACGAGCAGTACTTC

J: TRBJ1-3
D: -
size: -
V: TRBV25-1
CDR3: CASSESGTGSGNTIYF
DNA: TGTGCCAGCAGTGAATCTGGAACAGGGAGTGGAAACACCATATATTTT

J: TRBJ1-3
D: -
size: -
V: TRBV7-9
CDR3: CASSSTAGSGNTIYF
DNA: TGTGCCAGCAGCTCCACAGCCGGCTCTGGAAACACCATATATTTT

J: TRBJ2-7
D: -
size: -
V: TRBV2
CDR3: CASSRSYEQYF
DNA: TGTGCCAGCAGTCGCAGCTACGAGCAGTACTTC

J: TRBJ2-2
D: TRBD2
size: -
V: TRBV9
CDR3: CASSPSSGKGTGELFF
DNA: TGTGCCAGCAGCCCCTCCAGCGGGAAGGGGACCGGGGAGCTGTTTTTT

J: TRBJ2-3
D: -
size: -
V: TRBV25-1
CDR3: CASRTFGYTQYF
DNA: TGTGCCAGCCGAACCTTCGGTTATACGCAGTATTTT

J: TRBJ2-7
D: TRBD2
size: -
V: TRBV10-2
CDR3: CASGGLAGYEQYF
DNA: TGCGCCAGCGGGGGACTAGCGGGCTACGAGCAGTACTTC

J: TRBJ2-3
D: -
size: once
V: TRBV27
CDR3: CASRKGRQAITDTQYF
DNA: TGTGCCAGTCGAAAAGGAAGACAGGCGATCACAGATACGCAGTATTTT

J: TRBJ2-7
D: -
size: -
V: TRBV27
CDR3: CATRTLGYEQYF
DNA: TGTGCCACCCGGACATTGGGCTACGAGCAGTACTTC